Below are 29 T cell receptor beta chains sequenced from a single sample in a study of Graves' ophthalmopathy and Graves' hyperthyroidism. Investigators amplified TCR beta CDR3 regions from RNA transcripts. First-round RT-PCR employed HTBI primers, with a second-round multiplex PCR after it. TCRdb called the multiplex PCR reads again in MiXCR, with one record for every CDR3 protein. The sample carries about 390,000 distinct CDR3 sequences, about 18% recorded once. Input material: peripheral blood. The receptors come from an adult woman with stable Graves' hyperthyroidism.

This clonotype was counted between two and nine times. J is TRBJ2-3 and V is TRBV29-1, with 10 bases that match TRBD2. This CDR3 is built from 14 residues. V lost 6 bases, J lost 2 bases, and 5 bases stayed unmatched. Germline loops: CDR1 SQVTM, CDR2 ANQGSEA. CDR3 loop: CSVSTSGSTDTQYF. Written as DNA, the CDR3 is TGCAGCGTCTCGACTAGCGGGTCCACAGATACGCAGTATTTT.

This clonotype was seen at least ten times. The rearrangement links TRBV4-1 to TRBJ1-1; D gene uncertain. Trimming pared 4 bases from V and 3 bases from J, leaving 12 bases between. Germline CDR1 reads MGHRA; CDR2 reads YSYEKL. This CDR3 is 14 amino acids long. The CDR3 here is CASSPRVWDTEAFF. The CDR3 nucleotides are TGCGCCAGCAGCCCTAGAGTGTGGGACACTGAAGCTTTCTTT.

This clonotype was counted ten times or more. V usage is TRBV29-1 and J usage is TRBJ2-5; tentative D call: TRBD2 (5 bases). The germline V gene encodes CDR1 SQVTM and CDR2 ANQGSEA. Trimming removed 7 bases at V and 3 bases at J, with 12 bases between. CDR3 length: 12 residues. CDR3: CSERGCKETQYF. CDR3 coding DNA: TGCAGCGAACGCGGGTGTAAAGAGACCCAGTACTTC.

This clonotype showed up many times. The genes are TRBV4-3 and TRBJ2-7; 8 nucleotides agree with TRBD1. V shed 0 bases, J shed 2 bases, and the junction held 3 bases outside the gene matches. The CDR3 is 15 residues long. Germline assignment: CDR1 LGHNA and CDR2 YSLEER. CDR3 bases: TGCGCCAGCAGCCAAGAGTGGACAGGGCCCTACGAGCAGTACTTC. Its protein is CASSQEWTGPYEQYF.

This clonotype was counted ten times or more. V usage is TRBV9 and J usage is TRBJ1-5; D unclear. Trimming removed 0 bases at V and 5 bases at J, with 6 bases between. CDR3 length: 13 residues. In germline, CDR1 is SGDLS, CDR2 YYNGEE. In DNA, the CDR3 is TGTGCCAGCAGCGTAGTGCCAGATCAGCCCCAGCATTTT. It translates to CASSVVPDQPQHF. Full variable domain (rest looked up from reference TRBV9 and TRBJ1-5): DSGVTQTPKHLITATGQRVTLRCSPRSGDLSVYWYQQSLDQGLQFLIQYYNGEERAKGNILERFSAQQFPDLHSELNLSSLELGDSALYFCASSVVPDQPQHFGDGTRLSIL.

Points on this clonotype: A much larger clone differs from this one at a single base, so this may be a read error. The chain uses TRBV20-1 and TRBJ2-2, with D possibly matching TRBD2 (6 bases). Per germline, CDR1 DFQATT and CDR2 SNEGSKA (reference sequence). The CDR3 runs 17 residues. The CDR3 spells CSARGRNRDSPTGELCF. CDR3 in DNA: TGCAGTGCTAGGGGTCGAAACCGGGACTCTCCCACCGGGGAGCTGTGTTTT.

To note about this clonotype: Being one base from a much bigger clone, this may be a read error. As the CDR3 is not closed by the conserved phenylalanine or tryptophan, this likely results from a read error. The rearrangement joins TRBV7-9 to TRBJ1-1; D gene uncertain. V gave up 4 bases and J gave up 0 bases, with 9 bases separating them. The CDR3 spans 14 residues. Per the germline V gene, CDR1 is SEHNR and CDR2 is FQNEAQ (reference sequence). The CDR3 DNA reads as TGTGCCAGCAGCTCTTCGACCGTGAACACTGAAGCTTTCTCT. Amino acid sequence: CASSSSTVNTEAFS.

About this clonotype: A much larger clone lies one base from this, so it may be a read error. This sequence joins TRBV6-5 and TRBJ1-2; D gene ambiguous. CDR1 is MNHEY and CDR2 is SVGAGI in the germline V gene. V lost 4 bases and J 7 bases, leaving 19 bases between the germline ends. The CDR3 totals 15 residues. The CDR3 nucleotides read TGTGCCAGCAGTTTAGCGGGCGGACTAGTCCGTGGCTACACCTTC. Protein product: CASSLAGGLVRGYTF.

This clonotype was detected many times. The genes are TRBV6-2 or TRBV6-3 and TRBJ1-3; possibly TRBD1 for D (6 bases). Trimming removed 0 bases from V and 2 bases from J, with 20 bases in between. Germline lookup yields CDR1 MNHEY and CDR2 SVGEGT. The CDR3 is 19 residues long. In DNA, the CDR3 is TGTGCCAGCAGTTACTCGATAGTCCGGCTAGGGGGTCCTGGAAACACCATATATTTT. Its protein product is CASSYSIVRLGGPGNTIYF.

A few counts support this clonotype. The chain uses TRBV6-5 and TRBJ1-2; 7 nucleotides align to TRBD1. V shed 0 bases, J shed 8 bases, and the junction held 3 bases outside the gene matches. Germline V gene data show CDR1 as MNHEY and CDR2 as SVGAGI. This CDR3 comprises 13 residues. The chain's CDR3 is CASSYSRGGGYTF. DNA of the CDR3: TGTGCCAGCAGTTACTCCAGGGGGGGGGGCTACACCTTC.

This clonotype was observed many times. The J gene is TRBJ2-7, the V gene TRBV7-3; 9 bases align to TRBD2. Germline assignment: CDR1 SGHTA and CDR2 FQGTGA. V lost 1 base, J lost 6 bases, and 7 bases stayed unmatched. This CDR3 spans 15 amino acids. CDR3: CASSLMLAGEGEQYF. Here the CDR3 DNA reads TGTGCCAGCAGCTTAATGTTAGCGGGAGAAGGCGAGCAGTACTTC. The full variable domain, with the rest looked up from reference TRBV7-3 and TRBJ2-7, is GAGVSQTPSNKVTEKGKYVELRCDPISGHTALYWYRQSLGQGPEFLIYFQGTGAADDSGLPNDRFFAVRPEGSVSTLKIQRTERGDSAVYLCASSLMLAGEGEQYFGPGTRLTVT.

This chain links TRBV6-7 with TRBJ2-2; maybe TRBD2 (6 bases). TRBV6-7 is an ORF for which the function is uncertain. With 6 bases removed from V and 15 bases from J, the gap between germline ends came to 26 bases. This CDR3 is built from 15 residues. The CDR3, as DNA: TGTGCCAGCAGCCAACGGGGGAGGATAGAGGAGGTTATGTTTTTT. It specifies CASSQRGRIEEVMFF.

The J gene is TRBJ2-6, the V gene TRBV7-8; the match to TRBD1 covers 10 bases. Germline assignment: CDR1 SGHVS and CDR2 FQNEAQ. Trimming removed 2 bases from V and 4 bases from J; junction bases left unmatched: 11. This CDR3 region has 19 residues. In nucleotides, the CDR3 is TGTGCCAGCAGCTTATACGGGACAGGGGATGTTGGCGGGGCCAACGTCCTGACTTTC. This sequence encodes CASSLYGTGDVGGANVLTF. The whole variable domain, remainder taken from reference TRBV7-8 and TRBJ2-6, is GAGVSQSPRYKVAKRGQDVALRCDPISGHVSLFWYQQALGQGPEFLTYFQNEAQLDKSGLPSDRFFAERPEGSVSTLKIQRTQQEDSAVYLCASSLYGTGDVGGANVLTFGAGSRLTVL.

This clonotype was recorded many times. The chain links TRBV7-2 to TRBJ2-4; 9 nucleotides line up with TRBD1. The germline CDR1 and CDR2 sequences are SGHTA and FQGNSA. The V gene end was trimmed by 4 bases and the J gene end by 8 bases; junction bases not matched to a gene: 6. The CDR3 is made up of 14 amino acids. DNA of the CDR3: TGTGCCAGCAGCTGGGGACAGGGAGGTGACATTCAGTACTTC. Translation gives CASSWGQGGDIQYF.

This clonotype was seen repeatedly, ten times or more. The chain recombines TRBV10-3 with TRBJ1-5; 10 positions agree with TRBD1. CDR1 is ENHRY and CDR2 is SYGVKD in the germline V gene. This CDR3 has 14 residues. J gave up 7 bases and V 6 bases, and 6 bases lay outside the gene matches. The DNA of the CDR3 is TGTGCCATCAGGGGGGACAGGGGTGGGCAGCCCCAGCATTTT. Its translation: CAIRGDRGGQPQHF.

This clonotype has a handful of counts. The chain is built from TRBV12-3 or TRBV12-4 and TRBJ2-1, with D possibly matching TRBD2 (6 bases). The CDR3 totals 13 residues. V dropped 1 base and J dropped 9 bases, with 10 bases sitting between them. The CDR3 sequence is CASSLVWGVEQFF. For the CDR3, the DNA is TGTGCCAGCAGTTTAGTTTGGGGGGTTGAGCAGTTCTTC.

The genes are TRBV6-2 or TRBV6-3 and TRBJ2-7; D not resolved. The V and J ends lost 10 bases and 0 bases respectively, with 19 bases between them. CDR1 is MNHEY, CDR2 SVGEGT, per germline. The CDR3 length is 15 residues. The CDR3 DNA follows: TGTGCCACCGTGGATAAGTATTTGAGCTCCTACGAGCAGTACTTC. This encodes CATVDKYLSSYEQYF.

The table lists this clonotype with a few counts. The J gene is TRBJ1-5, the V gene TRBV3-1; D unresolved. The length of the CDR3 is 18 residues. Trimming cost V 3 bases and J 4 bases, with 22 bases left between them. Germline lookup yields CDR1 LGHDT and CDR2 YNNKEL (reference sequence). CDR3 amino acids: CASSQVPIFGESNQPQHF. The CDR3 nucleotides read TGTGCCAGCAGCCAGGTGCCGATTTTTGGGGAAAGTAATCAGCCCCAGCATTTT.

The rearrangement uses TRBV3-1 and TRBJ1-5; D is unresolved. Germline V gives CDR1 LGHDT, CDR2 YNNKEL (reference sequence). The CDR3 totals 13 residues. V lost 1 base and J lost 10, with 11 bases in between. In nucleotides, the CDR3 is TGTGCCAGCAGCCAAGGGGAAGCCGTTCCCCAGCATTTT. It translates to CASSQGEAVPQHF. The complete variable domain, with remaining parts taken from reference TRBV3-1 and TRBJ1-5, reads DTAVSQTPKYLVTQMGNDKSIKCEQNLGHDTMYWYKQDSKKFLKIMFSYNNKELIINETVPNRFSPKSPDKAHLNLHINSLELGDSAVYFCASSQGEAVPQHFGDGTRLSIL.

The table lists this clonotype with many counts. V is TRBV4-2 and J is TRBJ1-2; TRBD1 matches at 7 bases. This CDR3 has 13 amino acids. After removal of 0 bases from V and 5 bases from J, the junction contained 0 bases not matched to a gene. Per the germline V gene, CDR1 is LGHNA and CDR2 is YNFKEQ. CDR3 nucleotides: TGTGCCAGCAGCCAAGAGGGACAGTATGGCTACACCTTC. Its translation: CASSQEGQYGYTF.

This clonotype was detected ten times or more. The gene calls are TRBV11-2 and TRBJ2-5; D tentatively fits TRBD1 or TRBD2 (6 bases each). V lost 3 bases and J 2 bases, leaving 19 bases between the germline ends. In germline, CDR1 is SGHAT, CDR2 FQNNGV. The CDR3 sequence is 17 residues long. The CDR3 nucleotides are TGTGCCAGCAGCTTTGGATCTGGGGGGCTTCGGCAAGAGACCCAGTACTTC. Protein sequence: CASSFGSGGLRQETQYF. The complete variable domain, with remaining parts taken from reference TRBV11-2 and TRBJ2-5, reads EAGVAQSPRYKIIEKRQSVAFWCNPISGHATLYWYQQILGQGPKLLIQFQNNGVVDDSQLPKDRFSAERLKGVDSTLKIQPAKLEDSAVYLCASSFGSGGLRQETQYFGPGTRLLVL.

The V gene is TRBV6-5, the J gene TRBJ1-1; D perhaps matches TRBD1 (6 bases). This CDR3 contains 15 residues. The V gene lost 0 bases and the J gene lost 1 base, with 9 bases spanning the gap. From germline, CDR1 is MNHEY and CDR2 SVGAGI. CDR3 sequence reads: CASSYSWTANTEAFF. CDR3 nucleotides: TGTGCCAGCAGTTACTCGTGGACAGCGAACACTGAAGCTTTCTTT.

This clonotype was seen at least ten times. This sequence joins TRBV28 and TRBJ1-5; TRBD1 matches at 8 bases. This CDR3 region has 14 residues. Losses at the gene ends were 5 bases for V and 6 bases for J; bases not matched to a gene: 6. Germline V gives CDR1 MDHEN, CDR2 SYDVKM. The CDR3: CASSMPGGSQPQHF. The CDR3 DNA reads as TGTGCCAGCAGTATGCCAGGGGGCAGTCAGCCCCAGCATTTT. Together with reference TRBV28 and TRBJ1-5, the CDR3 gives the full variable domain: DVKVTQSSRYLVKRTGEKVFLECVQDMDHENMFWYRQDPGLGLRLIYFSYDVKMKEKGDIPEGYSVSREKKERFSLILESASTNQTSMYLCASSMPGGSQPQHFGDGTRLSIL.

With respect to this clonotype: Germline is not matched at one junction end, which may reflect a read error. The gene calls are TRBV28 and TRBJ2-4; a possible D gene is TRBD1 (5 bases). Germline V CDR1 and CDR2: MDHEN, SYDVKM. This CDR3 has 15 amino acids. The CDR3 loop reads CASSRRQLAKNIKYF. DNA for the CDR3: TGTGCCAGCAGTCGGAGACAGTTAGCCAAAAACATTAAGTACTTC.

This clonotype was found many times. The chain links TRBV29-1 to TRBJ1-1, with 8 bases matching TRBD1. Germline loops: CDR1 SQVTM, CDR2 ANQGSEA. Trimming took 3 bases from V and 7 from J; bases not matched to a gene: 7. This CDR3 has 13 residues. CDR3 loop: CSVEAGGSVEAFF. The DNA of the CDR3 is TGCAGCGTTGAGGCAGGGGGCTCGGTTGAAGCTTTCTTT.

This clonotype was seen repeatedly, ten times or more. The chain recombines TRBV27 with TRBJ1-5, with 7 bases identical to TRBD1. The germline V gene has CDR1 MNHEY and CDR2 SMNVEV (reference sequence). The CDR3 is made up of 17 amino acids. Germline trimming cut 5 bases from V and 3 bases from J; bases unmatched to any gene: 13. CDR3 protein: CASSHITGEGVNQPQHF. The CDR3 nucleotides are TGTGCCAGCAGTCACATAACAGGGGAGGGGGTCAATCAGCCCCAGCATTTT.

This chain uses TRBV12-5 with TRBJ1-2; D may be TRBD1 (5 bases). Trimming took off 2 bases at V and 4 bases at J, with 8 bases between the two ends. The CDR3 loop spans 13 amino acids. Germline V CDR1 and CDR2: LGHNT, FRNRAP. CDR3 amino acids: CASGLSRAYGYTF. The CDR3 DNA follows: TGTGCTAGTGGTTTGAGCAGGGCCTATGGCTACACCTTC.

This clonotype was observed many times. This sequence joins TRBV20-1 and TRBJ2-5, with D maybe TRBD2 (5 bases). In germline, CDR1 is DFQATT, CDR2 SNEGSKA (reference sequence). The CDR3 runs to 13 residues. V was clipped by 5 bases and J by 2 bases, with 12 bases between them. The CDR3 here is CSAPRAVQETQYF. The CDR3 DNA sequence: TGCAGTGCTCCTCGAGCGGTACAAGAGACCCAGTACTTC.

This clonotype was picked up a small number of times. The chain recombines TRBV6-2 or TRBV6-3 with TRBJ2-5, with a weak D call TRBD2 (6 bases). Trimming stripped 6 bases from V and 2 bases from J, with 10 bases between. CDR1 is MNHEY, CDR2 SVGEGT, per germline. The CDR3 is 13 amino acids. The CDR3 DNA is TGTGCCAGCAGACCGCTAGCGCAAGAGACCCAGTACTTC. This codes for CASRPLAQETQYF.